This T cell receptor (beta chain) emerged from a study of identical twins. Points from the study as a whole: Out-of-frame TCR alpha sharing in monozygotic twins exceeded recombination model predictions. Analyses based on zero insertions could be partly confounded by invariant MAIT and iNKT cells.

In this sample, this clonotype turned up many times. The antigen is unknown. Germline values: CDR1 LGHDT, CDR2 YNNKEL (reference sequence). V shed 3 bases and J 8 bases; nucleotides not matched to a gene: 2. The CDR3 contains 13 residues. TCRdb ran MiXCR on the 5' RACE reads and lists one entry per CDR3 protein. The sample holds around 140,000 distinct CDR3 sequences, roughly 3.2% seen once. This sequence joins TRBV3-1 and TRBJ1-3; 9 bases line up with TRBD1. The receptor's source is a young man in good health. The specimen sequenced was memory T cells sorted from blood. CDR3 sequence: CASSHRDRDTIYF. Written as DNA, the CDR3 is TGTGCCAGCAGCCATCGGGACAGGGACACCATATATTTT.